This T cell receptor beta chain was observed in a study of blood T cell repertoires in COVID-19. About the research overall: The analysed material was cDNA or gDNA that came from T cells, B-cell-depleted T cells, or PBMCs.

Clones were sequenced by immunoSEQ multiplex PCR, and TCRdb holds only the in-frame ones, with some missing. The sample records approximately 100,000 clones, 90% to 95% being singletons. The TCR sequence derives from a human donor in a cohort sampled during active COVID-19. The sample comprised peripheral blood.

The CDR3 DNA reads as TGTGCCAGCAGTACGGGACAGGGCTGGGATACGCAGTATTTT. Translating gives CASSTGQGWDTQYF. The gene calls are TRBV11-2 and TRBJ2-3; 9 bases fit TRBD1. CDR3 length: 14 residues. V dropped 6 bases and J dropped 6; count of bases not matched to a gene: 7. Germline CDR1 and CDR2: SGHAT and FQNNGV. Together with reference TRBV11-2 and TRBJ2-3, the CDR3 gives the full variable domain: EAGVAQSPRYKIIEKRQSVAFWCNPISGHATLYWYQQILGQGPKLLIQFQNNGVVDDSQLPKDRFSAERLKGVDSTLKIQPAKLEDSAVYLCASSTGQGWDTQYFGPGTRLTVL.